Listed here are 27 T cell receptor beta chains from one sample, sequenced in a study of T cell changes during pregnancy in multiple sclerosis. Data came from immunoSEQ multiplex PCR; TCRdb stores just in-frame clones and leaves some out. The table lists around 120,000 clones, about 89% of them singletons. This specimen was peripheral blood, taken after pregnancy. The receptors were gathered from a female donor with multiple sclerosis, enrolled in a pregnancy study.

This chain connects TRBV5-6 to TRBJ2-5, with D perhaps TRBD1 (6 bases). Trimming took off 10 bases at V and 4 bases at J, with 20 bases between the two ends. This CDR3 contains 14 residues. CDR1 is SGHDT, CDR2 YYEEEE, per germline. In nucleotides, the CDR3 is TGTGCCGTATCCAGGGGAAGGGTAGGAGAGACCCAGTACTTC. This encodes CAVSRGRVGETQYF.

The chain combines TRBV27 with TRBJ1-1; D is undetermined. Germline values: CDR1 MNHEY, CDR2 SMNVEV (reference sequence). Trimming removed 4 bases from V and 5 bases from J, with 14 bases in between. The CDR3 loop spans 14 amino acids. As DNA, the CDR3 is TGTGCCAGCAGTTCGATAGATCCGGGGACTGAAGCTTTCTTT. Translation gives CASSSIDPGTEAFF.

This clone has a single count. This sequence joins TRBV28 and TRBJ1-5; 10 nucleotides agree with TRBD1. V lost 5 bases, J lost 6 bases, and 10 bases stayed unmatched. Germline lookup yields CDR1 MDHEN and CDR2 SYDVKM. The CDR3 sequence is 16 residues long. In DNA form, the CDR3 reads TGTGCCAGCAGTCCCCCGACAGGGGGCAGAATTCAGCCCCAGCATTTT. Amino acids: CASSPPTGGRIQPQHF.

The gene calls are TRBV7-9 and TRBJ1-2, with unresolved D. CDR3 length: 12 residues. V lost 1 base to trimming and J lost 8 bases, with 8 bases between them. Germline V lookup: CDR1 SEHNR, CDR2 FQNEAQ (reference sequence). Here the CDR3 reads CASSLVGEGYTF. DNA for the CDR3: TGTGCCAGCAGCTTAGTCGGGGAGGGCTACACCTTC.

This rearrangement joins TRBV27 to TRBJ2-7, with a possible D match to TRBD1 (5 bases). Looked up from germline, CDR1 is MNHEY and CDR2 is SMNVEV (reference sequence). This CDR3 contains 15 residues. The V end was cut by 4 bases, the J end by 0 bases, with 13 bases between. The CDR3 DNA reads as TGTGCCAGCAGTTATAAGACAGAAAGCTCCTACGAGCAGTACTTC. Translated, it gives CASSYKTESSYEQYF.

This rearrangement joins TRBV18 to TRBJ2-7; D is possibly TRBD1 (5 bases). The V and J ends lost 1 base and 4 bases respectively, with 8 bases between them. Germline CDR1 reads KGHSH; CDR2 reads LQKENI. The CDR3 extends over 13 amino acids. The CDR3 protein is CASSPQTVYEQYF. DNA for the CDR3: TGTGCCAGCTCACCACAGACAGTATACGAGCAGTACTTC.

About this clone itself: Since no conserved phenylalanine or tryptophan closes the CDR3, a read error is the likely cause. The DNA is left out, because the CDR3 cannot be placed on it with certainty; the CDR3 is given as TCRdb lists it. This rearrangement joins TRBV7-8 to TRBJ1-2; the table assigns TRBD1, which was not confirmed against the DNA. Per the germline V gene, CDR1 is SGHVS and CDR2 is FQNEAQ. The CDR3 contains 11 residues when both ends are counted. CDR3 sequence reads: CASSLGAVAYI.

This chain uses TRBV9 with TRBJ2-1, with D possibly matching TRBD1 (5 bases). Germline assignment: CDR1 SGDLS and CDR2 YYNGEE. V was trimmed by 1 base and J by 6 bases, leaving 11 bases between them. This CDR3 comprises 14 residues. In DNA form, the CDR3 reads TGTGCCAGCAGCGTACTCAGGGAATTCAATGAGCAGTTCTTC. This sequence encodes CASSVLREFNEQFF. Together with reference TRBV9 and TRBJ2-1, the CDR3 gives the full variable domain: DSGVTQTPKHLITATGQRVTLRCSPRSGDLSVYWYQQSLDQGLQFLIQYYNGEERAKGNILERFSAQQFPDLHSELNLSSLELGDSALYFCASSVLREFNEQFFGPGTRLTVL.

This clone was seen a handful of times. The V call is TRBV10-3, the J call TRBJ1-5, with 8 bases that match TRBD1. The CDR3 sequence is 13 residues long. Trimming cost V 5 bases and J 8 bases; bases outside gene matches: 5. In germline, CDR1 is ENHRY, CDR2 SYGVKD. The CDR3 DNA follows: TGTGCCATCAGTCGCAGGGGACAGGAGCCCCAGCATTTT. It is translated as CAISRRGQEPQHF.

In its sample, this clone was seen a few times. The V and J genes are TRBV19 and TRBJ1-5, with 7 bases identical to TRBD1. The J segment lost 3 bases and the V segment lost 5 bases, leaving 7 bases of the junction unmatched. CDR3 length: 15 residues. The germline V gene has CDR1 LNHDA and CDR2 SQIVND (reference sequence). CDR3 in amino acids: CASSRRQGLNQPQHF. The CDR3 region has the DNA TGTGCCAGTAGTCGGAGACAGGGTCTCAATCAGCCCCAGCATTTT. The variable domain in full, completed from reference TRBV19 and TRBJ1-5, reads DGGITQSPKYLFRKEGQNVTLSCEQNLNHDAMYWYRQDPGQGLRLIYYSQIVNDFQKGDIAEGYSVSREKKESFPLTVTSAQKNPTAFYLCASSRRQGLNQPQHFGDGTRLSIL.

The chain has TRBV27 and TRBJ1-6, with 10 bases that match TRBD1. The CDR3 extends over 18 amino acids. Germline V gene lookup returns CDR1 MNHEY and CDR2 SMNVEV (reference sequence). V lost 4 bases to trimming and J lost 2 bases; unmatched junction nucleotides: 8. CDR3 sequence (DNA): TGTGCCAGCAGTTGGACAGGGGGAGGGTCCGCCTATAATTCACCCCTCCACTTT. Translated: CASSWTGGGSAYNSPLHF.

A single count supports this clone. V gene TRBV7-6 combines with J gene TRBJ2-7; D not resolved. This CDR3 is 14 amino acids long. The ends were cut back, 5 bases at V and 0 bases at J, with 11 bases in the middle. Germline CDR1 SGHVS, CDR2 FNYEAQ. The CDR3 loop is CASSLLVSSYEQYF. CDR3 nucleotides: TGTGCCAGCAGCCTGCTAGTATCCTCCTACGAGCAGTACTTC.

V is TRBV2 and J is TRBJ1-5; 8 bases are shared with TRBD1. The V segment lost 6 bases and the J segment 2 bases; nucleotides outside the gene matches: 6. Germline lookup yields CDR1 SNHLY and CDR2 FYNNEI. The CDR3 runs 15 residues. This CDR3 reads CASRQMTGGNQPQHF. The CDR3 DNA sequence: TGTGCCAGCAGACAAATGACAGGGGGCAATCAGCCCCAGCATTTT.

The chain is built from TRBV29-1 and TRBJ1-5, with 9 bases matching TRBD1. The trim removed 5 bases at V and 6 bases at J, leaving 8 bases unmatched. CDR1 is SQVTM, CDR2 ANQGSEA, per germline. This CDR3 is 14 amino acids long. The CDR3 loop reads CSVQDRGYGQPQHF. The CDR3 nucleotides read TGCAGCGTTCAGGACAGGGGTTACGGTCAGCCCCAGCATTTT.

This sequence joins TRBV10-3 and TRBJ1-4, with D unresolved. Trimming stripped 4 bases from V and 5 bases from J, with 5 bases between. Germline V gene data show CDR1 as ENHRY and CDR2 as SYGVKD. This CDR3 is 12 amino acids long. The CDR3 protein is CAISATNEKLFF. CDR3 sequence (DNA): TGTGCCATCAGTGCTACCAATGAAAAACTGTTTTTT.

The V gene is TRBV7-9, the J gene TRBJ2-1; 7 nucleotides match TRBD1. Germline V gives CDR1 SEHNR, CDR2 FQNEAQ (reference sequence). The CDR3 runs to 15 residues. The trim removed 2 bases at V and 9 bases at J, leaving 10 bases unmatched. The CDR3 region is CASSLLAAEGAEQFF. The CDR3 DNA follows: TGTGCCAGCAGCTTATTGGCTGCAGAGGGGGCTGAGCAGTTCTTC.

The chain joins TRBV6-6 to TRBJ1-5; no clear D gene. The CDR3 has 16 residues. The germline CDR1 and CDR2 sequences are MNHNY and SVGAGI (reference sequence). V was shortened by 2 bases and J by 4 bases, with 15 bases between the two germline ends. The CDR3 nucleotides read TGTGCCAGCAGTTACGAGCCCGATGGGCGTAATCAGCCCCAGCATTTT. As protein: CASSYEPDGRNQPQHF.

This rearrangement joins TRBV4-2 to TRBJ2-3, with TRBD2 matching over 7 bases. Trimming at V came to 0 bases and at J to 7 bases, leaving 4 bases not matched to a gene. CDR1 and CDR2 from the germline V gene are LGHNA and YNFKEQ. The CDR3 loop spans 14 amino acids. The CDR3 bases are TGTGCCAGCAGCCAAGAAATACTAGCGCATACGCAGTATTTT. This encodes CASSQEILAHTQYF.

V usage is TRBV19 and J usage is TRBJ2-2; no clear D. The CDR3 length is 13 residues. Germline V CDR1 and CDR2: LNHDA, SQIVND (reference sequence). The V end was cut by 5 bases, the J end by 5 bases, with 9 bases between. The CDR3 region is CASSGAATGELFF. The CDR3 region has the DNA TGTGCCAGTAGTGGCGCGGCAACCGGGGAGCTGTTTTTT.

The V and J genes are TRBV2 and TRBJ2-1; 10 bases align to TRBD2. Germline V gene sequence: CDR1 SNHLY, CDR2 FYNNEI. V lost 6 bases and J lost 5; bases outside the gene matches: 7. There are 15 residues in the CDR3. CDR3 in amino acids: CASRTKSGGDNEQFF. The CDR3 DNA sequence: TGTGCCAGCAGAACAAAAAGCGGGGGGGACAATGAGCAGTTCTTC. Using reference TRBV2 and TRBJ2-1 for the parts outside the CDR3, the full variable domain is EPEVTQTPSHQVTQMGQEVILRCVPISNHLYFYWYRQILGQKVEFLVSFYNNEISEKSEIFDDQFSVERPDGSNFTLKIRSTKLEDSAMYFCASRTKSGGDNEQFFGPGTRLTVL.

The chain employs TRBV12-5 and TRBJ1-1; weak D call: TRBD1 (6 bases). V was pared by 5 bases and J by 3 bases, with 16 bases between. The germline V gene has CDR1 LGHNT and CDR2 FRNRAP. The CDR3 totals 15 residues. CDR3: CASGRGAGIDTEAFF. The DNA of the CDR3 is TGTGCTAGTGGTCGGGGGGCGGGAATTGACACTGAAGCTTTCTTT.

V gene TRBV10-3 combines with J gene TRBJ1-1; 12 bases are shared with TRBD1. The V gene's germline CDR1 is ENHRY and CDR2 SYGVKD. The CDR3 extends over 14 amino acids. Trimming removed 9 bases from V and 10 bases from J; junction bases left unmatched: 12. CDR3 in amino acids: CAILPGQGAPVAFF. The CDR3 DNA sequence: TGTGCCATTCTACCGGGACAGGGGGCGCCGGTAGCTTTCTTT.

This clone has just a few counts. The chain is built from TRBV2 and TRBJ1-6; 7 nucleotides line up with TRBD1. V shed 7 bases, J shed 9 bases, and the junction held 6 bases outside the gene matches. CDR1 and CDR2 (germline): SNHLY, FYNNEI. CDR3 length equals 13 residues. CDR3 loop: CASTRDSVSPLHF. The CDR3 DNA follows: TGTGCCAGCACCCGGGACAGTGTTTCACCCCTCCACTTT.

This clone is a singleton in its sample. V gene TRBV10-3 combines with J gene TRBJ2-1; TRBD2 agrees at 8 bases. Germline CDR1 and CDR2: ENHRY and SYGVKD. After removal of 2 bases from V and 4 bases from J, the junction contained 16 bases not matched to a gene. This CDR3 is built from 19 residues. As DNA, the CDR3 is TGTGCCATCAGTGAGCCACCGCCGGGGCTAGCGGGCACTTACAATGAGCAGTTCTTC. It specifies CAISEPPPGLAGTYNEQFF.

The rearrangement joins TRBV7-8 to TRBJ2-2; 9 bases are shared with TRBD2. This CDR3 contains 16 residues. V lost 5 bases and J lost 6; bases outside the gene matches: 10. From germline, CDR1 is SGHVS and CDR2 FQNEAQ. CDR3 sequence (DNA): TGTGCCAGCAGCGATGCGGGGGGGCATGGTGCCGGGGAGCTGTTTTTT. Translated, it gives CASSDAGGHGAGELFF.

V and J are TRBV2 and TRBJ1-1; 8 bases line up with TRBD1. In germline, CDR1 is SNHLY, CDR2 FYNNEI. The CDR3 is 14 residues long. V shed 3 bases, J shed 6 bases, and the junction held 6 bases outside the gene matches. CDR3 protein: CASSDLAGGSEAFF. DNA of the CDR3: TGTGCCAGCAGTGACTTGGCAGGGGGCTCTGAAGCTTTCTTT.

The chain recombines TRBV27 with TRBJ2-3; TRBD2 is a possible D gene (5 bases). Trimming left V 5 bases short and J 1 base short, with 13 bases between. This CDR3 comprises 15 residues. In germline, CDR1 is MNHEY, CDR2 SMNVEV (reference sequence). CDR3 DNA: TGTGCCAGCAGTCGGGATCGTGGGGGCACAGATACGCAGTATTTT. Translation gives CASSRDRGGTDTQYF.